This T cell receptor (beta chain) was sequenced during a study of Graves' ophthalmopathy and Graves' hyperthyroidism. Whole-study findings and limits: Thyroid clonotypes that were expanded above 0.001 frequency mostly also appeared in blood.

For repertoire sequencing, the TCR beta CDR3 regions were amplified from RNA transcripts. After a first-round RT-PCR with HTBI primers, a second-round multiplex PCR was run. TCRdb reprocessed the multiplex PCR reads via MiXCR and lists one record per CDR3 protein. Found here are 620,000 or so distinct CDR3 sequences, about 20% of them singletons; the top ten hold approximately 7%. Germline loops: CDR1 SNHLY, CDR2 FYNNEI. V lost 2 bases and J lost 7; bases outside the gene matches: 8. This CDR3 contains 15 residues. Cases classed as stable hyperthyroidism had no ophthalmopathy within 18 months of follow-up. Included hyperthyroidism patients were aged 18 to 65 and newly diagnosed (under 2 months' duration). Physicians reached a diagnosis by relying on clinical symptoms, serum thyroxine, TRAb, thyroid ultrasound and orbital computed tomography. There are many counts of this clonotype. As yet, its antigen is unknown.

Sequenced sample: peripheral blood. The TCR was taken from a woman aged 18-29 years with stable Graves' hyperthyroidism. Some clones in this sample may be carry-over from other donors' samples. The chain employs TRBV2 and TRBJ1-5, with TRBD1 matching over 7 bases. CDR3 coding DNA: TGTGCCAGCAGTGAACTGGGGACAGTGCGCCAGCCCCAGCATTTT. This sequence encodes CASSELGTVRQPQHF.